This passage covers 11 T cell receptor beta chains from one sample sequenced in a study of shared clonotypes between healthy human individuals. The assay was immunoSEQ multiplex PCR, and TCRdb's table has in-frame clones only and misses some. The table includes 2,100,000 or so clones, under 97% detected once. The sequencing sample was made of naive CD4+ T cells sorted from blood. The subset denotes: CD45RA+ positively selected. Receptors originate from a man in his late teens or twenties in good health.

This chain links TRBV10-3 with TRBJ1-3; D is uncertain. CDR3 size: 14 residues. Germline CDR1 is ENHRY and CDR2 is SYGVKD. With 0 bases removed from V and 4 bases from J, the gap between germline ends came to 7 bases. The CDR3 DNA is TGTGCCATCAGTGAGTCGGGGTACGGAAACACCATATATTTT. Its translation: CAISESGYGNTIYF.

V usage is TRBV18 and J usage is TRBJ1-5, with 7 bases lining up with TRBD1. Germline assignment: CDR1 KGHSH and CDR2 LQKENI. This CDR3 has 17 residues. Unmatched junction bases numbered 8, after V lost 3 bases and J lost 0 bases. CDR3 protein: CASSPTGYRYSNQPQHF. For the CDR3, the DNA is TGTGCCAGCTCACCGACAGGGTACAGGTATAGCAATCAGCCCCAGCATTTT.

V and J are TRBV6-1 and TRBJ2-3, with D unclear. This CDR3 is 11 amino acids long. Trimming removed 7 bases at V and 5 bases at J, with 7 bases between. Germline assignment: CDR1 MNHNS and CDR2 SASEGT. CDR3 in amino acids: CASTLLDTQYF. Written as DNA, the CDR3 is TGTGCCAGCACGCTGTTAGATACGCAGTATTTT.

The rearrangement links TRBV20-1 to TRBJ1-1; D call uncertain. This CDR3 has 11 residues. The germline V gene has CDR1 DFQATT and CDR2 SNEGSKA (reference sequence). Trimming pared 2 bases from V and 7 bases from J, leaving 8 bases between. CDR3 amino acids: CSARQQSEAFF. In nucleotides, the CDR3 is TGCAGTGCTAGACAGCAGAGTGAAGCTTTCTTT.

This clone appeared once. V and J are TRBV9 and TRBJ2-2; D remains unclear. The germline V gene has CDR1 SGDLS and CDR2 YYNGEE. The CDR3 contains 15 residues. Trimming shortened V by 0 bases and J by 6 bases, and 12 bases separated the two germline ends. DNA for the CDR3: TGTGCCAGCAGCGTAGACCTCCTGACGGCCGGGGAGCTGTTTTTT. Translated: CASSVDLLTAGELFF.

This chain links TRBV2 with TRBJ1-1; unclear D gene. Germline values: CDR1 SNHLY, CDR2 FYNNEI. This CDR3 contains 12 residues. V lost 3 bases and J lost 4, with 6 bases in between. CDR3 nucleotide sequence: TGTGCCAGCAGTGATTGGGGCACTGAAGCTTTCTTT. It codes for CASSDWGTEAFF.

CDR3 DNA sequence: TGTGCCAGCAGCTACTTCGACGGGAAGATCATAAATGAGCAGTTCTTC. Translated, it gives CASSYFDGKIINEQFF. This chain joins TRBV11-2 and TRBJ2-1, with D tentatively TRBD2 (5 bases). Germline V gene lookup returns CDR1 SGHAT and CDR2 FQNNGV. The CDR3 sequence is 16 residues long. The V gene lost 4 bases and the J gene lost 7 bases, with 20 bases spanning the gap.

The chain combines TRBV2 with TRBJ1-1; 8 bases fit TRBD1. Germline CDR1 and CDR2: SNHLY and FYNNEI. V trimming: 7 bases; J trimming: 6 bases; junction bases outside the gene matches: 10. The CDR3 contains 14 residues. The CDR3 is CASTTGQVGPEAFF. The CDR3 nucleotides read TGTGCCAGCACTACGGGACAGGTGGGGCCTGAAGCTTTCTTT. The full variable domain, rest sourced from reference TRBV2 and TRBJ1-1, is EPEVTQTPSHQVTQMGQEVILRCVPISNHLYFYWYRQILGQKVEFLVSFYNNEISEKSEIFDDQFSVERPDGSNFTLKIRSTKLEDSAMYFCASTTGQVGPEAFFGQGTRLTVV.

The chain carries TRBV25-1 and TRBJ2-3; D is perhaps TRBD2 (6 bases). The germline CDR1 and CDR2 sequences are MGHDK and SYGVNS. The CDR3 runs to 14 residues. V lost 7 bases and J 4 bases, leaving 15 bases between the germline ends. CDR3 DNA sequence: TGTGCCAGCATCGCGACCGGGGGTCCAGATACGCAGTATTTT. Translated: CASIATGGPDTQYF.

This chain uses TRBV30 with TRBJ1-3; D gene ambiguous. Germline CDR1 is GTSNPN and CDR2 is SVGIG (reference sequence). V was shortened by 0 bases and J by 3 bases, with 12 bases between the two germline ends. The length of the CDR3 is 15 residues. The CDR3 sequence: CAWSVGPGGGNTIYF. Here the CDR3 DNA reads TGTGCCTGGAGTGTAGGGCCAGGAGGTGGAAACACCATATATTTT.

The rearrangement joins TRBV6-5 to TRBJ2-2; D gene ambiguous. The germline gives CDR1 MNHEY, CDR2 SVGAGI. The CDR3 has 14 residues. V shed 8 bases and J shed 6 bases, with 16 bases lying between them. The CDR3 protein is CASLPGSSPGELFF. The DNA for the CDR3 is TGTGCCAGCCTACCGGGCTCCTCGCCCGGGGAGCTGTTTTTT.